The clone carrying this T cell receptor (beta chain) appeared a few times. These data belong to a study of blood T cells in healthy people across ages. The use of a sample-barcoded 5' primer and a J-beta primer mix characterized a second PCR of roughly 6 to 11 cycles. TCRdb reprocessed the 5' RACE reads via MiXCR and lists one record per CDR3 protein. The sample records hundreds of thousands of distinct CDR3 sequences, 21% being singletons. Germline values: CDR1 SGHRS, CDR2 YFSETQ. CDR3 size: 14 residues. The V end was cut by 5 bases, the J end by 3 bases, with 11 bases between. The specimen sequenced was blood. The receptor was derived from a man aged 65 to 79 in good health. V usage is TRBV5-1 and J usage is TRBJ2-2; possibly TRBD1 or TRBD2 for D (5 bases each). The CDR3 region has the DNA TGCGCCAGCAGATGGGGGAGTTACACCGGGGAGCTGTTTTTT. It yields the protein CASRWGSYTGELFF. Filled out from reference TRBV5-1 and TRBJ2-2, the complete variable domain reads KAGVTQTPRYLIKTRGQQVTLSCSPISGHRSVSWYQQTPGQGLQFLFEYFSETQRNKGNFPGRFSGRQFSNSRSEMNVSTLELGDSALYLCASRWGSYTGELFFGEGSRLTVL.